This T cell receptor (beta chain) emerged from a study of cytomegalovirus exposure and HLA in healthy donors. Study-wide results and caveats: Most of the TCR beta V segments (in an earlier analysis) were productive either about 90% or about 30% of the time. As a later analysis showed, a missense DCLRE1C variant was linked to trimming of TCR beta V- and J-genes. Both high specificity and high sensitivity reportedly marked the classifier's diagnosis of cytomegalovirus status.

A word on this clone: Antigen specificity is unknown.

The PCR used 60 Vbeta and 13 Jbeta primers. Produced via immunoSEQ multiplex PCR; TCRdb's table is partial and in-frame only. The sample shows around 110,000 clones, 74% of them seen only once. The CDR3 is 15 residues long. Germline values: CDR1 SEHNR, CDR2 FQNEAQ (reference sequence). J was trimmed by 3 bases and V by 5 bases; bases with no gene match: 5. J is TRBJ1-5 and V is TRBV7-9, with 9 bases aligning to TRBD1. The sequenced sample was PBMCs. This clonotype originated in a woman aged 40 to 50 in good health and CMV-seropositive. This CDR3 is CASSLTGGHNQPQHF. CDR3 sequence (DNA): TGTGCCAGCAGCCTTACAGGGGGCCACAATCAGCCCCAGCATTTT.